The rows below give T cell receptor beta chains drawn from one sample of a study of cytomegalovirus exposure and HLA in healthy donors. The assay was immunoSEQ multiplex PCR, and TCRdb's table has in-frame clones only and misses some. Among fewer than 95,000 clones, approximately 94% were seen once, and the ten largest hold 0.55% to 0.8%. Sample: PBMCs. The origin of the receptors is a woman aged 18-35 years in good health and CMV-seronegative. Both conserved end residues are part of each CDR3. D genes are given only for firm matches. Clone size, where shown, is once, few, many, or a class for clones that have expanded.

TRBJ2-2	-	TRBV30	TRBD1	CAWRVRDRNTGELFF	TGTGCCTGGAGGGTCCGGGACAGGAACACCGGGGAGCTGTTTTTT
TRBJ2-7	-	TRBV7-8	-	CASSYLTAPHEQYF	TGTGCCAGCAGCTACCTGACAGCGCCCCACGAGCAGTACTTC
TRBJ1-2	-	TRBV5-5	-	CASSTAGGNWGYTF	TGTGCCAGCAGCACTGCGGGGGGGAATTGGGGCTACACCTTC
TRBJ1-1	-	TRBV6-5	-	CASSYPGSEAFF	TGTGCCAGCAGTTACCCGGGGTCTGAAGCTTTCTTT
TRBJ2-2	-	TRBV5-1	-	CASSLYGGGTGELFF	TGCGCCAGCAGCTTGTACGGGGGAGGCACCGGGGAGCTGTTTTTT
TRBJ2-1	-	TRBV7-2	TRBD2	CASSFPSGTSGGDEQFF	TGTGCCAGCAGCTTCCCATCCGGGACTAGCGGGGGCGATGAGCAGTTCTTC
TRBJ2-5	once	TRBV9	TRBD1	CASRGQGKETQYF	TGTGCCAGCAGGGGACAGGGGAAAGAGACCCAGTACTTC
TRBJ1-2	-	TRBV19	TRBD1	CASSPTGTGNYGYTF	TGTGCCAGTAGCCCAACCGGGACAGGCAACTATGGCTACACCTTC
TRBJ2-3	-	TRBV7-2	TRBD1	CASSFGTGPGDTQYF	TGTGCCAGCAGCTTCGGGACAGGGCCGGGAGATACGCAGTATTTT
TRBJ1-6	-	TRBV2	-	CASSEPGLRNSPLHF	TGTGCCAGCAGTGAACCGGGGTTGCGGAATTCACCCCTCCACTTT
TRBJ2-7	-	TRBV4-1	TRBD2	CASSQPTSGGAYEQYF	TGCGCCAGCAGCCAGCCTACTAGCGGGGGAGCTTACGAGCAGTACTTC
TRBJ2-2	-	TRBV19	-	CASSRSVVNYGELFF	TGTGCCAGTAGCCGCTCCGTGGTCAACTACGGGGAGCTGTTTTTT
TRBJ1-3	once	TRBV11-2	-	CASSLSRGFSGNTIYF	TGTGCCAGCAGCTTAAGCAGAGGGTTTTCTGGAAACACCATATATTTT
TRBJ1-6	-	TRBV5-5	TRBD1	CASRPTNDRDYNSPLHF	TGTGCCAGCAGACCGACAAACGACAGGGATTATAATTCACCCCTCCACTTT
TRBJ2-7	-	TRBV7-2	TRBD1	CASRNSIQGGYEQYF	TGTGCCAGCAGGAATAGCATACAGGGGGGCTACGAGCAGTACTTC
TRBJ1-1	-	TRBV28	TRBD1	CASGTVPDTEAFF	TGTGCCAGCGGGACAGTCCCTGACACTGAAGCTTTCTTT